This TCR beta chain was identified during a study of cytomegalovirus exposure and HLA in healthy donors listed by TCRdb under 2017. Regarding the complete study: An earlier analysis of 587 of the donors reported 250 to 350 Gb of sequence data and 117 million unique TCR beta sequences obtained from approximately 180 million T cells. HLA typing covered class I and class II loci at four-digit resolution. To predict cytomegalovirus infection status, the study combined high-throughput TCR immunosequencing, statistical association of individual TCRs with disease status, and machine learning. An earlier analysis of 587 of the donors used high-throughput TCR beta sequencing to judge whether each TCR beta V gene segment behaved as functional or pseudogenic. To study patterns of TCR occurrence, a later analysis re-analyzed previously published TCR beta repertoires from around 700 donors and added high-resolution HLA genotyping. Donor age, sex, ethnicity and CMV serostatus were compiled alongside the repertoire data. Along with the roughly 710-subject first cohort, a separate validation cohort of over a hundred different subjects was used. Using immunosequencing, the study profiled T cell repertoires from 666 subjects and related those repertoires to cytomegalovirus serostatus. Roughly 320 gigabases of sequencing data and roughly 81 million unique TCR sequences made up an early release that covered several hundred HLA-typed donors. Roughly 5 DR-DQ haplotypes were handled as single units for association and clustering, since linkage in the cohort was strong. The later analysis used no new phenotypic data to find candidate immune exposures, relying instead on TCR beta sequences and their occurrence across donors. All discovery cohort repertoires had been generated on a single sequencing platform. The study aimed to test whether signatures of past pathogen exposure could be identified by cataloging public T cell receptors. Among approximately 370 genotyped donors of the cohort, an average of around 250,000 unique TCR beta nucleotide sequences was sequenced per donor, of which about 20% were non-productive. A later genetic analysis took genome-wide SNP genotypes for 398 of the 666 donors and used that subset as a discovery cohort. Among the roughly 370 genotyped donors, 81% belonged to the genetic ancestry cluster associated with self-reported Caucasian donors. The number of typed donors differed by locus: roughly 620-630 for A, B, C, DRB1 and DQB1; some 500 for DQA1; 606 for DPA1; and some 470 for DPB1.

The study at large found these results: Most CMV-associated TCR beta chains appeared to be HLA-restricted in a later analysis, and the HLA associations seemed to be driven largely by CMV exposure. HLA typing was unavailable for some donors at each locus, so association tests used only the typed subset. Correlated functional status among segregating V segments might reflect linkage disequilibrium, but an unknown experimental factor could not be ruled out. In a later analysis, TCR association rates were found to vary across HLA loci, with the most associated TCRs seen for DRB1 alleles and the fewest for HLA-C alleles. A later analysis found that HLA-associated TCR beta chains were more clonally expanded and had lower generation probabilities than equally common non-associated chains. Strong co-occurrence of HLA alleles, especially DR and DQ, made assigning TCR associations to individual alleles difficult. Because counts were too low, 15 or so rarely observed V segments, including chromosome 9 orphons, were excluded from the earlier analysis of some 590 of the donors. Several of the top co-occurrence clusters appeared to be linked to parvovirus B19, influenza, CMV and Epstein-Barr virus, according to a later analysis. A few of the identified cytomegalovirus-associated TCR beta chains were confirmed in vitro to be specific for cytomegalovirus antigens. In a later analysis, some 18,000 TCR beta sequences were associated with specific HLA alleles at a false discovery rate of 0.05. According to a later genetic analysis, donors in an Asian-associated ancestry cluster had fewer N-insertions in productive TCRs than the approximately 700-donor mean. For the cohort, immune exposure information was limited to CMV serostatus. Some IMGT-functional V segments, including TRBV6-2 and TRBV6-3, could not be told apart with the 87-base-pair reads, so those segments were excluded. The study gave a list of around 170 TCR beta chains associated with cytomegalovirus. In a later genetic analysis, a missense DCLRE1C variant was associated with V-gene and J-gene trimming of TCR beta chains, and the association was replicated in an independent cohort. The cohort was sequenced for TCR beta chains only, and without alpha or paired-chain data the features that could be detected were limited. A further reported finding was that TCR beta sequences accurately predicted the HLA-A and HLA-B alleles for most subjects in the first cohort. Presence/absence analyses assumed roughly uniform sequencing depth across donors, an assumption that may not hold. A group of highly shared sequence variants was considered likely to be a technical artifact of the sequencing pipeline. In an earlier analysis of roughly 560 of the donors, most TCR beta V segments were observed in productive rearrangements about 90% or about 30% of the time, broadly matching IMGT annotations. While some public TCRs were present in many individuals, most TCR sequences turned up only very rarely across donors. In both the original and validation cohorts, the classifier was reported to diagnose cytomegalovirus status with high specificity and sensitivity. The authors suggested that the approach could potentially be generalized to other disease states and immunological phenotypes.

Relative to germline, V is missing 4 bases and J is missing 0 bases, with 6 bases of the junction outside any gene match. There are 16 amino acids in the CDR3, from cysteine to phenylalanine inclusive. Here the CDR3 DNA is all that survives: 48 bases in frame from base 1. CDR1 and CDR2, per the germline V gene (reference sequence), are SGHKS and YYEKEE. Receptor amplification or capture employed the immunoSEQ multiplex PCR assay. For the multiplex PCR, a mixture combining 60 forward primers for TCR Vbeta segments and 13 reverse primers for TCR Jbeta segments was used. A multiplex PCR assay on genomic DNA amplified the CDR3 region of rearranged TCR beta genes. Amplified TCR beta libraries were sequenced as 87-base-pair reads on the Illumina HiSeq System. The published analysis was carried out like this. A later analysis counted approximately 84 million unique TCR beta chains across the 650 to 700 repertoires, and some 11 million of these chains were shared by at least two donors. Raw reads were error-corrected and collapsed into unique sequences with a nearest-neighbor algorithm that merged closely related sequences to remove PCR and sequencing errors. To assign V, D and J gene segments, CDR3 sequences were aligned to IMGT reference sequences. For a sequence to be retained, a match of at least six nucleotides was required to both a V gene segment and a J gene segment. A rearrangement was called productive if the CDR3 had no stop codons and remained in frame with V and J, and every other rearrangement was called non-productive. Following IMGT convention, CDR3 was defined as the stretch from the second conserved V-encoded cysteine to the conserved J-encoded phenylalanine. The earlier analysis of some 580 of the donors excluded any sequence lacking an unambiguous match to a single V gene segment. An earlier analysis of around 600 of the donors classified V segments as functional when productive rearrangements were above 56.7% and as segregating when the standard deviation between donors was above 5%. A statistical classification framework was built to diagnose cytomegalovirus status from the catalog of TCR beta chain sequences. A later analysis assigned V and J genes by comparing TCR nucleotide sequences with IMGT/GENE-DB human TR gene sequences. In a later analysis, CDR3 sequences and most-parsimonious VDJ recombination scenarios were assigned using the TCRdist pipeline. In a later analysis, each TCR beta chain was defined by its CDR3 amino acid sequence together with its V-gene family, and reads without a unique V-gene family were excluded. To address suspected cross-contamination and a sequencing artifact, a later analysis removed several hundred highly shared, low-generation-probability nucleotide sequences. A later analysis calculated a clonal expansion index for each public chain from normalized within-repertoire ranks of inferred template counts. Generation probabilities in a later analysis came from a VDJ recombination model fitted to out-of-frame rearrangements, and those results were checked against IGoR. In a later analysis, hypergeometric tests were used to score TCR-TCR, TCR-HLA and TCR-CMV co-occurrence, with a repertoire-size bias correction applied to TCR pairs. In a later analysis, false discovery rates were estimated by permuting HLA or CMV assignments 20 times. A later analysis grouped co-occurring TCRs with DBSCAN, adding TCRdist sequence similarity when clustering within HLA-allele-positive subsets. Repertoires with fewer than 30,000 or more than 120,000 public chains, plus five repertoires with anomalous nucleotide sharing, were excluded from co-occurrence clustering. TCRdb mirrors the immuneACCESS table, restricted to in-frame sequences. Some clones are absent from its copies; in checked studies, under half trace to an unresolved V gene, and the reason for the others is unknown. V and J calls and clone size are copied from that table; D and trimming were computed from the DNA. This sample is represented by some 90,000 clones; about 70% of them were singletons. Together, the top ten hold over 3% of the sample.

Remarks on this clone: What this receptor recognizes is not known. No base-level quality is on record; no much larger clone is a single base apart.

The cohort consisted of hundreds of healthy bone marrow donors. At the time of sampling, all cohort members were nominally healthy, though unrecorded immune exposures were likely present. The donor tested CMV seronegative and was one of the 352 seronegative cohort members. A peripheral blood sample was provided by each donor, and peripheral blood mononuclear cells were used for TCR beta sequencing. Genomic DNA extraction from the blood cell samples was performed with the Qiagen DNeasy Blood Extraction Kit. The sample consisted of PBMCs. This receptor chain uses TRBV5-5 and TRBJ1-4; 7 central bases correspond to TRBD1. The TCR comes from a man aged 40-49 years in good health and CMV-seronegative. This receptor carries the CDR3 CASSLGTAATNEKLFF. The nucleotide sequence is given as TGTGCCAGCAGCCTAGGGACAGCAGCAACTAATGAAAAACTGTTTTTT.